This TCR beta chain was found in a study of T cells in Graves' hyperthyroidism and ophthalmopathy (dated by TCRdb to about 2019). Study-level background: Peripheral blood was collected at initial diagnosis, before any treatment. To identify distinguishing TCR V-J signatures, a discovery cohort of 100 or so patients was used, comprising some 45 with Graves' ophthalmopathy and 57 with stable Graves' hyperthyroidism. Whether ophthalmopathy could be predicted prospectively was tested in an independent validation cohort made up of under 20 hyperthyroidism patients plus 17 patients who later progressed to ophthalmopathy. The 100 or so discovery patients were randomly split 7:3 into training and test sets. Thyroid tissue and blood T-cell repertoires from several Graves' hyperthyroidism patients were also compared in the study. Once sampling was done, hyperthyroidism patients were given methimazole at a starting dose of 30 mg daily, whereas ophthalmopathy patients were given high-dose intravenous methylprednisolone. According to the paper, TCR Vbeta CDR3 sequencing was carried out on over 130 peripheral blood samples, which came from around 43 ophthalmopathy, about 75 hyperthyroidism and about 17 progressor patients.

According to the germline V gene, CDR1 reads KGHSH and CDR2 reads LQKENI. The V and J ends are trimmed by 6 bases and 0 bases, leaving 12 bases between them. Including cysteine and phenylalanine, the CDR3 has 15 amino acids. Kept here is only the CDR3 DNA, which spans 45 bases and is read in frame from base 1. Broad study findings and their caveats: No statistical method was used to set the sample size in advance, and investigators knew the group allocation. During validation, the model predicted progression to ophthalmopathy a median of approximately 6.5 months ahead of onset, with more than 60% sensitivity and 72.22% specificity. Most expanded thyroid clonotypes (frequency above 0.001) were also detected in blood, suggesting blood repertoires may reflect thyroid immune responses. A model built on a 13 V-J signature distinguished ophthalmopathy from stable hyperthyroidism, reaching about 89% sensitivity and 81.08% specificity in cross-validation and 80%/75% in testing.

Amplification of TCR beta CDR3 regions was carried out from RNA transcripts. The first round of RT-PCR for the TCR CDR3 was performed with the HTBI primer set and the Qiagen OneStep RT-PCR kit. Libraries were constructed in a second round of multiplex PCR, after which size selection and purification were carried out. The libraries were sequenced on an Illumina HiSeq2000 using paired-end 100 bp reads. As for the original processing: SOAPnuke was used to process the raw data, removing reads that contained adapters or uncalled bases, had a mean Phred below 15, or lacked an exact match to the constant primer or identifier. High-quality paired reads were merged using COPE v1.2.5, and each unique nucleotide sequence was defined as a clonotype. MiTCR v1.1 was used to align clonotypes to the IMGT TRBV, TRBD and TRBJ reference segments. Analysis was restricted to V-J combinations with a frequency above 0.0001, which covered about 99% of repertoires. A TCS score was defined as the ratio between F50 (clonal expansion) and ExV (chaos), using BLOSUM62-based TCRdist between CDR3 peptides within each V-J. Welch's t-statistics and random forest reduced fewer than 600 V-J features to 13, which were used in a naive Bayes classifier (R e1071). In TCRdb, the public reads were trimmed at Q25 with fastp and aligned with MiXCR, with productive beta chains retained. Every CDR3 protein is listed once, alongside the most common genes and DNA of its rows. Clone size and V and J calls follow TCRdb, not the original study. The sample table lists hundreds of thousands of distinct CDR3 sequences, 12% to 15% of them with a count of one. In total, the top ten clones hold 10% of the sample.

This clonotype was detected a few times. Its antigen remains undetermined. Within one base of it there is no much larger clone, and no base qualities were kept. A patient counted as having stable Graves' hyperthyroidism if no progression to ophthalmopathy occurred over 18 months of follow-up. Hyperthyroidism patients were aged 18 to 65 years and newly diagnosed, with disease duration of less than 2 months. The study excluded patients with uncontrolled infections, other autoimmune diseases, pregnancy or lactation. Diagnoses were based on clinical symptoms, serum thyroxine and TRAb, thyroid ultrasound and orbital computed tomography. Ficoll-Paque density gradient centrifugation was used to isolate PBMCs from about 10 ml of fresh peripheral blood. Total RNA was extracted with Trizol reagent, and quality was checked on an Agilent 2100 Bioanalyzer.

The chain uses TRBV18 and TRBJ2-1, with an unclear D gene assignment. The sequenced material came from blood. The clonotype was recovered from a young woman with Graves' hyperthyroidism. The CDR3 is CASSAAVVSYNEQFF. The nucleotide sequence reads as follows: TGTGCCAGCTCCGCCGCGGTGGTCTCCTACAATGAGCAGTTCTTC.